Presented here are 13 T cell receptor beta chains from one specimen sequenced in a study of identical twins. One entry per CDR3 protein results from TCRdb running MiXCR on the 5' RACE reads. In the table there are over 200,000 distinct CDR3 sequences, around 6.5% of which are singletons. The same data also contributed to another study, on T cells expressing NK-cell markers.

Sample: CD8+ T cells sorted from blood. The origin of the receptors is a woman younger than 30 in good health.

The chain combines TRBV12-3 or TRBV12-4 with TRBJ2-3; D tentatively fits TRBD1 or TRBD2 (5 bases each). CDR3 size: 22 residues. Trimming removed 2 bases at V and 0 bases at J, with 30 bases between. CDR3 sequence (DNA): TGTGCCAGCAGTTTACGCTGGTTTTGGGGCCAGCGGAGGACAACTAGCACAGATACGCAGTATTTT. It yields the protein CASSLRWFWGQRRTTSTDTQYF.

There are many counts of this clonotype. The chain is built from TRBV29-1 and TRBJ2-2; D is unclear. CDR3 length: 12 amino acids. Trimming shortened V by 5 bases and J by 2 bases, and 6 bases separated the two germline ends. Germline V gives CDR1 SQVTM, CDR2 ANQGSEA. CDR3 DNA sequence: TGCAGCGTTTCCAATAACACCGGGGAGCTGTTTTTT. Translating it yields CSVSNNTGELFF.

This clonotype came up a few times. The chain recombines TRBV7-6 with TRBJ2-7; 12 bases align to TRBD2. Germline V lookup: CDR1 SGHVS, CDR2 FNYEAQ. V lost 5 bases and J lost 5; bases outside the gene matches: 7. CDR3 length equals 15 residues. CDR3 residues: CASSHLAGGLDEQYF. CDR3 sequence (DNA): TGTGCCAGCAGCCATCTAGCGGGAGGGCTGGACGAGCAGTACTTC.

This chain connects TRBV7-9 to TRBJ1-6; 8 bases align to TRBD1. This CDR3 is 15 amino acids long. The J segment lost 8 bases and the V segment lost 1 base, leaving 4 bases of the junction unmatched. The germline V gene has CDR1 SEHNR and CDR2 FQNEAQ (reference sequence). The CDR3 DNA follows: TGTGCCAGCAGCTTAGGACAGGGGATGGATTCACCCCTCCACTTT. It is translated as CASSLGQGMDSPLHF.

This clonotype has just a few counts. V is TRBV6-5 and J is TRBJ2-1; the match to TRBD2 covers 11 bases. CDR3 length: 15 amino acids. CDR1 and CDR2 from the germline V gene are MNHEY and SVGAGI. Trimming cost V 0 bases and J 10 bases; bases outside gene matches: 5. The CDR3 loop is CASSYSTSGVWEQFF. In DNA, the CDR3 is TGTGCCAGCAGTTACTCGACTAGCGGGGTGTGGGAGCAGTTCTTC.

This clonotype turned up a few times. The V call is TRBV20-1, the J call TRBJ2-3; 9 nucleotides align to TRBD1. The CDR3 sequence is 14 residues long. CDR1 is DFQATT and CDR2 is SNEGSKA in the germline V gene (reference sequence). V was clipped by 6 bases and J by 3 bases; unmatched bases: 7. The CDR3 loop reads CSAHTGTGTDTQYF. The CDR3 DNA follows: TGCAGTGCACACACCGGGACAGGGACAGATACGCAGTATTTT.

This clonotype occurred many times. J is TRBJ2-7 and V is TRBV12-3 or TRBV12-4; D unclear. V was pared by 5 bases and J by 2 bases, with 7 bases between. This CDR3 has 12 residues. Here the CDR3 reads CASSEMAYEQYF. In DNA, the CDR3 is TGTGCCAGCAGTGAGATGGCCTACGAGCAGTACTTC.

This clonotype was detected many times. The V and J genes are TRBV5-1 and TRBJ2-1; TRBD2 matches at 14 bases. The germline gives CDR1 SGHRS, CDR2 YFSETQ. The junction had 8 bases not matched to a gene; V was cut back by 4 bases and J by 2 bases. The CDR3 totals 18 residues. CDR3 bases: TGCGCCAGCAGCGAGGGGACTAGCGGGAGTTTACCCTACAATGAGCAGTTCTTC. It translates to CASSEGTSGSLPYNEQFF.

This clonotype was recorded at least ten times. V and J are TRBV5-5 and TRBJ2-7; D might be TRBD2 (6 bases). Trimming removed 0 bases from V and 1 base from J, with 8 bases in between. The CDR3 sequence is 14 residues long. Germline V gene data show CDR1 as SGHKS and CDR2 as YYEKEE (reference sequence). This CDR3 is CASSLVGGSYEQYF. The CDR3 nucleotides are TGTGCCAGCAGCTTGGTTGGGGGGTCCTACGAGCAGTACTTC.

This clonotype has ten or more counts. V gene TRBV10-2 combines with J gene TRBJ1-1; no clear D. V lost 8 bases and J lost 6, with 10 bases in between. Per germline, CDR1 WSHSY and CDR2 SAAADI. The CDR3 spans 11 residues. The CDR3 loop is CASHGGAEAFF. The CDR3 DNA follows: TGCGCCAGCCATGGTGGGGCTGAAGCTTTCTTT.

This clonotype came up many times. The CDR3 sequence is CASSYRSEPTDEQFF. The CDR3 DNA sequence: TGTGCCAGCAGTTACCGCTCAGAGCCGACCGATGAGCAGTTCTTC. The rearrangement joins TRBV6-5 to TRBJ2-1; D call uncertain. Germline values: CDR1 MNHEY, CDR2 SVGAGI. The CDR3 spans 15 residues. V gave up 2 bases and J gave up 8 bases, with 16 bases separating them.

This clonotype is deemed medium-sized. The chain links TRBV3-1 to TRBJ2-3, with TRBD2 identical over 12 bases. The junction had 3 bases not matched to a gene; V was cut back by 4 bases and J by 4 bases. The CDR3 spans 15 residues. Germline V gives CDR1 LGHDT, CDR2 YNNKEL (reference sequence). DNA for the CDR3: TGTGCCAGCAGCCCTAGCGGGAGGGCCTCAGATACGCAGTATTTT. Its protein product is CASSPSGRASDTQYF.

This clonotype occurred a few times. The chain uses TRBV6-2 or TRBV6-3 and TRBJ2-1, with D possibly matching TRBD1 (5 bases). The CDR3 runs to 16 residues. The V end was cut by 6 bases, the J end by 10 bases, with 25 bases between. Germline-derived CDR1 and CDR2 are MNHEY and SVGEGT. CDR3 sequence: CASRYPRASGAGEQFF. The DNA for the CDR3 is TGTGCCAGCAGATACCCTAGGGCTAGTGGGGCAGGGGAGCAGTTCTTC.